This T cell receptor (beta chain) was sequenced for a study of human T cells and chemical hapten exposure. Study overall: Alopecia areata, totalis and universalis patients, mostly female, were included.

This sample's time point: pre-sensitization, week 0. Treatment given: therapeutic diphenylcyclopropenone sensitization with weekly scalp DPC. In the original workflow: Per sample, the median was around 100,000 TCRs, with values from approximately 25,000 to 650,000. TCRdb used MiXCR to reprocess the RACE reads, holding one entry per CDR3 protein. The V and J calls, along with clone size, are taken from TCRdb and not from the paper's own processing. The table includes over 300,000 distinct CDR3 sequences, roughly 4.6% detected once. The germline V and J ends were trimmed by 4 bases and 1 base, with 13 bases remaining between them. The CDR3 spans 14 residues. CDR1 is SQVTM and CDR2 is ANQGSEA in the germline V gene. This clonotype showed up just a few times.

The chain is built from TRBV29-1 and TRBJ1-1; the D gene is possibly TRBD1 (6 bases). The sequence was collected from a woman between 50 and 59 years old with alopecia areata. Some clones in this sample may be carry-over from other donors' samples. This specimen consisted of whole blood, obtained in connection with sensitization to the hapten diphenylcyclopropenone (DPC). The CDR3 sequence is CSVVEGGANTEAFF. The CDR3 DNA reads as TGCAGCGTTGTGGAGGGGGGCGCGAACACTGAAGCTTTCTTT.